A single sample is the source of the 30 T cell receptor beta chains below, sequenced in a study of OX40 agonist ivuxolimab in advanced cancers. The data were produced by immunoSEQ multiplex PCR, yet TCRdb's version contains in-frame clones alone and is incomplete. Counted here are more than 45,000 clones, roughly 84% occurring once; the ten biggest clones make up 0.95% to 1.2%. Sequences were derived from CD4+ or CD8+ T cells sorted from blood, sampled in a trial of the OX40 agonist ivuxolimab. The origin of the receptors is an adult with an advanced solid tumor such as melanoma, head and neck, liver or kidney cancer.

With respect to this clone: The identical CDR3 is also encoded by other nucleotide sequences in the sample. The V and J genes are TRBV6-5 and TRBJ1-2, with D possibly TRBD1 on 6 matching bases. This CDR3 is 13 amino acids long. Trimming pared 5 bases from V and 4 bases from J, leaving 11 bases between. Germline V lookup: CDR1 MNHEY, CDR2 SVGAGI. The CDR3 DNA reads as TGTGCCAGCAGTCCCGGACAGAGCTATGGCTACACCTTC. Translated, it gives CASSPGQSYGYTF.

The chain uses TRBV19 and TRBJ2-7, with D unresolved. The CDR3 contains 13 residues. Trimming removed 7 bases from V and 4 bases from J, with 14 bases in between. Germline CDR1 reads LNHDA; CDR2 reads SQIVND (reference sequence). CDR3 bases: TGTGCCAGTAAGGGATCTCCCTATTACGAGCAGTACTTC. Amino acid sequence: CASKGSPYYEQYF.

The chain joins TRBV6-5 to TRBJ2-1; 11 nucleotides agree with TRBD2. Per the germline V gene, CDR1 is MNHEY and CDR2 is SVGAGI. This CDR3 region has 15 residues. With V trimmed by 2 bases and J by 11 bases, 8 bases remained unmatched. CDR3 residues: CASSYRLAGGGKQFF. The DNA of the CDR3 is TGTGCCAGCAGTTACCGCCTAGCGGGAGGAGGGAAGCAGTTCTTC.

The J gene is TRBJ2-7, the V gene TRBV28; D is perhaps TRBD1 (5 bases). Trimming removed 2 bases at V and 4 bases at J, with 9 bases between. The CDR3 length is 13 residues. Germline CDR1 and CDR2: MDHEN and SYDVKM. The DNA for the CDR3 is TGTGCCAGCAGTTTAGACAGTCCGTACGAGCAGTACTTC. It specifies CASSLDSPYEQYF.

The DNA of the CDR3 is TGCGCCAGCAGCCAAGCGAGCAATAATTCACCCCTCCACTTT. Protein: CASSQASNNSPLHF. This chain links TRBV4-3 with TRBJ1-6; no firm D call. The length of the CDR3 is 14 residues. Trimming removed 1 base at V and 5 bases at J, with 6 bases between. Germline-derived CDR1 and CDR2 are LGHNA and YSLEER.

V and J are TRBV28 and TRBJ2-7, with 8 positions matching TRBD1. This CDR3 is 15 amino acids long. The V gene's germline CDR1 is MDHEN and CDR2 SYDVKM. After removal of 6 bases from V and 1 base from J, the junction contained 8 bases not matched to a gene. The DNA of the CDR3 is TGTGCCAGCAGCAGGCGGACAGGGCATTCCTACGAGCAGTACTTC. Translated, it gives CASSRRTGHSYEQYF.

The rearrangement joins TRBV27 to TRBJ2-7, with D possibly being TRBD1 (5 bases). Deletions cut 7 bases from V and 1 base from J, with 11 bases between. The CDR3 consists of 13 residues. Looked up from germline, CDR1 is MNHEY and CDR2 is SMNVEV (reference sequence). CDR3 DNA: TGTGCCAGCAAACCCAGGGAATCCTACGAGCAGTACTTC. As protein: CASKPRESYEQYF.

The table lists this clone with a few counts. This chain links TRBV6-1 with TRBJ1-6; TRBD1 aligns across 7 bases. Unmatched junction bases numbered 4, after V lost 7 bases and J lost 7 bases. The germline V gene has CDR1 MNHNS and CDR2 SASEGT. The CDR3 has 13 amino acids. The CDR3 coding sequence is TGTGCCAGCATGGGGACAGCAAATTCACCCCTCCACTTT. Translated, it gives CASMGTANSPLHF.

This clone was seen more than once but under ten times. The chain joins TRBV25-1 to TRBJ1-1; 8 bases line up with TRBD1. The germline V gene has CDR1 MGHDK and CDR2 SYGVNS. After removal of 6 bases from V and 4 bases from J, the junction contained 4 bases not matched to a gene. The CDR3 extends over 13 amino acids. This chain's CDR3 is CASRNGQGTEAFF. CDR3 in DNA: TGTGCCAGCAGAAACGGACAGGGCACTGAAGCTTTCTTT. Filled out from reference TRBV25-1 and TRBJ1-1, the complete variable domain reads EADIYQTPRYLVIGTGKKITLECSQTMGHDKMYWYQQDPGMELHLIHYSYGVNSTEKGDLSSESTVSRIRTEHFPLTLESARPSHTSQYLCASRNGQGTEAFFGQGTRLTVV.

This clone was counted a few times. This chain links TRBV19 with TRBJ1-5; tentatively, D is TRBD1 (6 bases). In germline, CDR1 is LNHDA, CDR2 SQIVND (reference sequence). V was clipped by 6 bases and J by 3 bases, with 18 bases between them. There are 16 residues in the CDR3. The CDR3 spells CASSPGGQSHNQPQHF. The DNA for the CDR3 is TGTGCCAGTAGCCCCGGCGGACAGAGTCACAATCAGCCCCAGCATTTT.

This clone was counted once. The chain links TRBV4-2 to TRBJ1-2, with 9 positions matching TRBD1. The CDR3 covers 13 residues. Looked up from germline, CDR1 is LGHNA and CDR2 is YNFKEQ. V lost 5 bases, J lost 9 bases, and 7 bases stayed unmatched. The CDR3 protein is CASSWGQGGSYTF. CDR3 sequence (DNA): TGTGCCAGCAGCTGGGGACAGGGCGGCAGCTACACCTTC.

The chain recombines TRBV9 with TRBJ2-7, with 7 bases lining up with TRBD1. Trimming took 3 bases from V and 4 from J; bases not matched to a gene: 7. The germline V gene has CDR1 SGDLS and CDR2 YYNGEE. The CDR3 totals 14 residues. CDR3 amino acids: CASSGRGGWYEQYF. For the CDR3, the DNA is TGTGCCAGCAGCGGGAGAGGGGGCTGGTACGAGCAGTACTTC.

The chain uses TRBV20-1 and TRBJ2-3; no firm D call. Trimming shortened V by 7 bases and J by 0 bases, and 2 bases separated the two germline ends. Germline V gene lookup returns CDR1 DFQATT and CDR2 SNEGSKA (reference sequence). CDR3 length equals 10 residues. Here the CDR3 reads CSESTDTQYF. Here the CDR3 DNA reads TGCAGTGAAAGCACAGATACGCAGTATTTT.

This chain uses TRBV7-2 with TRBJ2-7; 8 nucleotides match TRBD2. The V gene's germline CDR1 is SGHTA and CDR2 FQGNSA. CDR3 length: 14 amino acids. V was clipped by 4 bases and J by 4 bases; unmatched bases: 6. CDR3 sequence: CASSSQAGVYEQYF. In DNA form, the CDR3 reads TGTGCCAGCAGCTCCCAAGCGGGGGTGTACGAGCAGTACTTC.

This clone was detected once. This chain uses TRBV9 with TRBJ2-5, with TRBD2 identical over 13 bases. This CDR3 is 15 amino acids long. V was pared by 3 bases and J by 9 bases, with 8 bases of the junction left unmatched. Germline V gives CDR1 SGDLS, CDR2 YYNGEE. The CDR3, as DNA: TGTGCCAGCAGCGCGGGACTAGCGGGGCCGGGGGCCCAGTACTTC. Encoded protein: CASSAGLAGPGAQYF. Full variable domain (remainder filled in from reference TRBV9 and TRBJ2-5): DSGVTQTPKHLITATGQRVTLRCSPRSGDLSVYWYQQSLDQGLQFLIQYYNGEERAKGNILERFSAQQFPDLHSELNLSSLELGDSALYFCASSAGLAGPGAQYFGPGTRLLVL.

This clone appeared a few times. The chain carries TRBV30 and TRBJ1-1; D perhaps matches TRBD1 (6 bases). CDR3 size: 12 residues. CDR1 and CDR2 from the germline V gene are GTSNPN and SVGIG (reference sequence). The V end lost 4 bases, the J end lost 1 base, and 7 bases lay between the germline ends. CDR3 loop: CAWTGANTEAFF. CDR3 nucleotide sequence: TGTGCCTGGACAGGGGCGAACACTGAAGCTTTCTTT.

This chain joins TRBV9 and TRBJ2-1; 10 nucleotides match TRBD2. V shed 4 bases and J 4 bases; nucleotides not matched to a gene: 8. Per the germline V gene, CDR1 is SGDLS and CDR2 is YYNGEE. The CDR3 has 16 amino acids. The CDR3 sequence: CASSPSGLADYNEQFF. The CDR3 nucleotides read TGTGCCAGCAGCCCATCTGGACTAGCGGATTACAATGAGCAGTTCTTC.

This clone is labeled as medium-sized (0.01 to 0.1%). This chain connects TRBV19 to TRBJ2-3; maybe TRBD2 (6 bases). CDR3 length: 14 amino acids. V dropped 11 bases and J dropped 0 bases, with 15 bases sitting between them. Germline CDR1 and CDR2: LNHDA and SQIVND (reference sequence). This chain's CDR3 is CAGSGTESTDTQYF. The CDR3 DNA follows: TGTGCCGGCTCCGGGACTGAGAGCACAGATACGCAGTATTTT.

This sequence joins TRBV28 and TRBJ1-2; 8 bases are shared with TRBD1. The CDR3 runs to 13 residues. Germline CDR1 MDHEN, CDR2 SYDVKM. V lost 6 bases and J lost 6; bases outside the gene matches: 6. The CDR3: CASSLQGGNGYTF. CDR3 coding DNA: TGTGCCAGCAGCCTACAGGGGGGGAATGGCTACACCTTC.

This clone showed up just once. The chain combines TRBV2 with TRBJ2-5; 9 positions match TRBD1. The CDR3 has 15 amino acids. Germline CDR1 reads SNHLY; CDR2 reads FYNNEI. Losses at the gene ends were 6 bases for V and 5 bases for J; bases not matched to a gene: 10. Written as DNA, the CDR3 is TGTGCCAGCAGCGTCCACCGACAGGGGGGGGAGACCCAGTACTTC. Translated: CASSVHRQGGETQYF.

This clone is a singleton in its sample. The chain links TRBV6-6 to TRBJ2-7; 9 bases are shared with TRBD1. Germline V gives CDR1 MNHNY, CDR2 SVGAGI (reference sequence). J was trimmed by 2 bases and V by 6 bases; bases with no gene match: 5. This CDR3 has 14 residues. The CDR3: CASSDRGGTYEQYF. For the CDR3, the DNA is TGTGCCAGCAGCGACAGGGGGGGAACCTACGAGCAGTACTTC.

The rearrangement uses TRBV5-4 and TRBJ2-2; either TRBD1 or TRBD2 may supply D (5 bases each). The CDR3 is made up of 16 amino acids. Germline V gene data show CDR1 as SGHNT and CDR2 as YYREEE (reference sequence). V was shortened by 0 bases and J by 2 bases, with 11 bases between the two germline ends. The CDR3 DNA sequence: TGTGCCAGCAGCTTGGGCCGGGACCGCAACACCGGGGAGCTGTTTTTT. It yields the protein CASSLGRDRNTGELFF. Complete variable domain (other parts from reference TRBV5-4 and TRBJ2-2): ETGVTQSPTHLIKTRGQQVTLRCSSQSGHNTVSWYQQALGQGPQFIFQYYREEENGRGNFPPRFSGLQFPNYSSELNVNALELDDSALYLCASSLGRDRNTGELFFGEGSRLTVL.

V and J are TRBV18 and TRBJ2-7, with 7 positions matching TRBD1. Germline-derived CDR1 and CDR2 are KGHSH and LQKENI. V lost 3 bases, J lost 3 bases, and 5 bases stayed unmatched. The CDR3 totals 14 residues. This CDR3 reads CASSPRTGVYEQYF. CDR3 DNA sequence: TGTGCCAGCTCACCTAGGACAGGTGTCTACGAGCAGTACTTC.

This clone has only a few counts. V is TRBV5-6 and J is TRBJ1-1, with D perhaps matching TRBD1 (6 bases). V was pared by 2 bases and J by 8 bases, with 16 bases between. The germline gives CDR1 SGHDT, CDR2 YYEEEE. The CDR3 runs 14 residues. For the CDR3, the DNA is TGTGCCAGCAGCTTTTTTCAGGGGAATACGGAAGCTTTCTTT. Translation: CASSFFQGNTEAFF. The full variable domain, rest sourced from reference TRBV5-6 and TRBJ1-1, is DAGVTQSPTHLIKTRGQQVTLRCSPKSGHDTVSWYQQALGQGPQFIFQYYEEEERQRGNFPDRFSGHQFPNYSSELNVNALLLGDSALYLCASSFFQGNTEAFFGQGTRLTVV.

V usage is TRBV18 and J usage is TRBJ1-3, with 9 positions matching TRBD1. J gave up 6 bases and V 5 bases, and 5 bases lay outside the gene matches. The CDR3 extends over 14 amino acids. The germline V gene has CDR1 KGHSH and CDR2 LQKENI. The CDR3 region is CASSTGQGENTIYF. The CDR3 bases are TGTGCCAGCTCAACGGGACAGGGAGAAAACACCATATATTTT. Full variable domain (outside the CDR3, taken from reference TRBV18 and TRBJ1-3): NAGVMQNPRHLVRRRGQEARLRCSPMKGHSHVYWYRQLPEEGLKFMVYLQKENIIDESGMPKERFSAEFPKEGPSILRIQQVVRGDSAAYFCASSTGQGENTIYFGEGSWLTVV.

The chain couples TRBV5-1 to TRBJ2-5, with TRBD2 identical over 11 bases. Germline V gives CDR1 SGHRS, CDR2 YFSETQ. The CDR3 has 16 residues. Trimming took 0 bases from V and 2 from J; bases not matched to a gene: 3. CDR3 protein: CASSLAASGGQETQYF. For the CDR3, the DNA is TGCGCCAGCAGCTTGGCGGCTAGCGGGGGGCAAGAGACCCAGTACTTC.

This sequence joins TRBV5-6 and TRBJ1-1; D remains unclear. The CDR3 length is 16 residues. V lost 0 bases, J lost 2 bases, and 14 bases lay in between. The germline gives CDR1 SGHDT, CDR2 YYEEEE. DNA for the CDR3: TGTGCCAGCAGCTTGGATGGGGAACCCTTCAACACTGAAGCTTTCTTT. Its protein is CASSLDGEPFNTEAFF.

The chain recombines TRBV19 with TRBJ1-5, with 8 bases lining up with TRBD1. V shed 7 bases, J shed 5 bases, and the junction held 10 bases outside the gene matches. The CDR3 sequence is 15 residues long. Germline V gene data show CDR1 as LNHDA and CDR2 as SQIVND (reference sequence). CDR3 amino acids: CASILSGQGDQPQHF. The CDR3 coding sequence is TGTGCCAGTATTCTCTCAGGACAGGGCGATCAGCCCCAGCATTTT. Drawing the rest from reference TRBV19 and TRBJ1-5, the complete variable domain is DGGITQSPKYLFRKEGQNVTLSCEQNLNHDAMYWYRQDPGQGLRLIYYSQIVNDFQKGDIAEGYSVSREKKESFPLTVTSAQKNPTAFYLCASILSGQGDQPQHFGDGTRLSIL.

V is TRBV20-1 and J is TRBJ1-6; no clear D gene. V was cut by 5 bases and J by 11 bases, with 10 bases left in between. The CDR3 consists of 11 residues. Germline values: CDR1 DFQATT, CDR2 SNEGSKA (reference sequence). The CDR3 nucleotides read TGCAGTGCTGAGGGAATAACACCCCTCCACTTT. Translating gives CSAEGITPLHF.

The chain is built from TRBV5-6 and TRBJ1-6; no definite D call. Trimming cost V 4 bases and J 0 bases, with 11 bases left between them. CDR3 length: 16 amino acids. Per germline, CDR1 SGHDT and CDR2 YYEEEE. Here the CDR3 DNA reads TGTGCCAGCAGCCCGGGAGGGAGCTCCTATAATTCACCCCTCCACTTT. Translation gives CASSPGGSSYNSPLHF. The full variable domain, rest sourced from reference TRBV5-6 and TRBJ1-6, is DAGVTQSPTHLIKTRGQQVTLRCSPKSGHDTVSWYQQALGQGPQFIFQYYEEEERQRGNFPDRFSGHQFPNYSSELNVNALLLGDSALYLCASSPGGSSYNSPLHFGNGTRLTVT.